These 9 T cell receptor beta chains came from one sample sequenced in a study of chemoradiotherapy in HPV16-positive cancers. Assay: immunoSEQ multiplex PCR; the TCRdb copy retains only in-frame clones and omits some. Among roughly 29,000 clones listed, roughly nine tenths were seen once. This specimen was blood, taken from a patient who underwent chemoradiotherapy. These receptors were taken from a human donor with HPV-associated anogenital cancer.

The DNA of the CDR3 is TGTGCCAGCAGTTTGTCCCAGGCCTATGGCTACACCTTC. It specifies CASSLSQAYGYTF. The chain couples TRBV28 to TRBJ1-2, with D unclear. Germline values: CDR1 MDHEN, CDR2 SYDVKM. V gave up 3 bases and J gave up 4 bases, with 9 bases separating them. The CDR3 consists of 13 residues.

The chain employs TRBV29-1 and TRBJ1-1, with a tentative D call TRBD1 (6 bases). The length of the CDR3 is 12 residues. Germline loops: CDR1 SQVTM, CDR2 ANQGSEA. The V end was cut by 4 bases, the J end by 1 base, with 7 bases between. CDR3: CSVGTANTEAFF. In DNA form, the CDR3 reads TGCAGCGTTGGGACAGCGAACACTGAAGCTTTCTTT.

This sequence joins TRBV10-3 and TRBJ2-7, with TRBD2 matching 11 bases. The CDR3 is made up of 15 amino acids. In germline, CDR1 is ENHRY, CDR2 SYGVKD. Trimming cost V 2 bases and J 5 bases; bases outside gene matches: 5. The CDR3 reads CAISESSGRADEQYF. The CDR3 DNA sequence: TGTGCCATCAGTGAGAGTAGCGGGAGGGCCGACGAGCAGTACTTC.

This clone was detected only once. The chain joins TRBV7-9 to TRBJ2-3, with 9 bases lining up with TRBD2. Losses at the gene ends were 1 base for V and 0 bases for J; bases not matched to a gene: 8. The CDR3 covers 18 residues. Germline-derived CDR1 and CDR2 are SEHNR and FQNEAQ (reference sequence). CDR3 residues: CASSLGGSGGLSTDTQYF. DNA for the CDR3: TGTGCCAGCAGCTTAGGGGGTAGCGGGGGACTAAGCACAGATACGCAGTATTTT.

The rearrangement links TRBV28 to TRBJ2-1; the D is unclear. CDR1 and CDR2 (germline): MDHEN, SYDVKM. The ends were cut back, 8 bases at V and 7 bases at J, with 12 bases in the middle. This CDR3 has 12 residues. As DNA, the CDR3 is TGTGCCAGCTCTGGCGGCCGGAATGAGCAGTTCTTC. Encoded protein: CASSGGRNEQFF.

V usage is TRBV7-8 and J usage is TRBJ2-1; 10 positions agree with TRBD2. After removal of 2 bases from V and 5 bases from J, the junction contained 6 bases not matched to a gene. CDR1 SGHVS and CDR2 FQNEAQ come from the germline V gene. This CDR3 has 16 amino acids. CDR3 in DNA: TGTGCCAGCAGCTTAATTGGACTAGCGGCGGACAATGAGCAGTTCTTC. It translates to CASSLIGLAADNEQFF.

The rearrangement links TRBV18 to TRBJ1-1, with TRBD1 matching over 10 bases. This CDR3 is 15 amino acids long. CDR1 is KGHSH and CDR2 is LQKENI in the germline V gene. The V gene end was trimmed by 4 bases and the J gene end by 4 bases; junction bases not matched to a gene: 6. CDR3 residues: CASSQRTGGSTEAFF. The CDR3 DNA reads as TGTGCCAGCTCACAGAGGACAGGGGGGAGCACTGAAGCTTTCTTT.

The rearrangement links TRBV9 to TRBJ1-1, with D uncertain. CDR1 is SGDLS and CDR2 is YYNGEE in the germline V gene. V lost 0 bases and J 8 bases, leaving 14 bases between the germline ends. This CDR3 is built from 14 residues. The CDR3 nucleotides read TGTGCCAGCAGCGTAGAGCCCCAGACCGGGGAAGCTTTCTTT. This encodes CASSVEPQTGEAFF. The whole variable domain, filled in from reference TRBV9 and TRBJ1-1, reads DSGVTQTPKHLITATGQRVTLRCSPRSGDLSVYWYQQSLDQGLQFLIQYYNGEERAKGNILERFSAQQFPDLHSELNLSSLELGDSALYFCASSVEPQTGEAFFGQGTRLTVV.

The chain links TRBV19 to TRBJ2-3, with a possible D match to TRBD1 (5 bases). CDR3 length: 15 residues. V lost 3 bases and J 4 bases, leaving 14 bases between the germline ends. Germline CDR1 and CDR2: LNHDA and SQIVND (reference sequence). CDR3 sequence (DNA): TGTGCCAGTAGTATTTTCATCTGGGGCTCAGATACGCAGTATTTT. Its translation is CASSIFIWGSDTQYF.